The T cell receptor (delta chain) under discussion was sequenced for a study of delta chains in infants with herpesvirus infections (TCRdb year 2023). In the study overall: To characterize gammadelta T cell responses to primary cytomegalovirus (CMV) infection, researchers prospectively followed a birth cohort of Ugandan infants starting at birth. Using PBMC, gammadelta TCRs were sequenced for roughly 20 CMV-infected infants, one of whom was congenitally infected, and for seven to nine CMV-uninfected infants who had enough sample available. By approximate age, the infant blood samples fell into groups of 1.5, 4, 8 and 12 months. Belgian fetal and cord blood gammadelta TCR data that had been published previously were included solely for comparison and were not produced in this cohort. Study-wide findings and limitations: Limitations noted by the authors included a small sample size and a lack of race- or environment-matched controls, because nearly all Ugandans acquire CMV before adulthood. Presence of the public clonotype at levels below the detection limit might still occur in CMV-uninfected infants. Detection of the public clonotype was limited to the first time point after infection, and the public clonotype was not found in uninfected infants or in infants infected after 120 days.

Pregnant women getting prenatal care were recruited in Kampala, Uganda, and their infants were enrolled; maternal HIV status had to be documented. Home visits to families took place weekly, and collection of infant clinical information, oral swabs and peripheral blood began at 6 weeks of age and was repeated every 4 months after that. Blood was collected in heparin tubes, and PBMC were isolated by Ficoll-Paque density gradient centrifugation and cryopreserved. Library construction relied on RT-PCR. TCR cDNA was generated by reverse transcription of PBMC RNA with SuperScript II and gamma-chain- and delta-chain-specific primers. After purification with AMPure XP beads, the cDNA was amplified and indexed with Illumina adapters using the Nextera XT Index Kit. Sequencing of the gammadelta TCR libraries was done on an Illumina MiSeq using a V2 300-cycle kit. The original methods were these. Using MiXCR v2.1.12, CDR3 sequences were assembled, and reads were mapped onto D, J and V genes obtained from GenBank. VDJtools v1.2.1 was used to analyze the repertoires of the CDR3 clonotypes. Clonotypes were called again by TCRdb from the public reads via CATT, and duplicate nucleotide sequences were then merged into one entry. These V and J calls are TCRdb output, not the study's own analysis. The sample records fewer than 1,500 delta-chain clones, about 7.4% of which are singletons. The ten most abundant clones make up around 7% of the sample.

On this clone itself: It has no known antigen specificity. This may arise from a read error, as a much more abundant clone is one base away. This sample includes further DNA sequences coding for the same CDR3.

The TCR comes from a human donor who was a Ugandan infant, either HIV-exposed or HIV-unexposed (not recorded which). The sample in question was peripheral blood, obtained at time point 2 of longitudinal follow-up.

The sequence in DNA is TGTGCACGACGCATTACTTCCTTACTGGGGGATACGGGCACCGATAAACTCATCTTT. It codes for CARRITSLLGDTGTDKLIF. Here the chain combines TRDV3 and TRDJ1, and 13 junction bases match TRDD3. No J gene was available from TCRdb, and it was assigned here by a germline match of the DNA. The CDR1 and CDR2 encoded by the germline V gene (reference sequence) are TVYSNPD and GDNSRS. The CDR3 runs 19 amino acids, cysteine and phenylalanine included. Only the CDR3 portion is preserved as DNA: 57 bases, with reading frame beginning at the first base.